The T cell receptor beta chain described here comes from a study of cytomegalovirus exposure and HLA in healthy donors. Across the whole study: Some 200 million T cells yielded 117 million unique TCR beta sequences in earlier analysis. General study results and limits: It was in a later analysis that TCR association rates were seen to vary by HLA locus, highest for DRB1 and lowest for HLA-C. The authors later linked a missense DCLRE1C variant to TCR beta V- and J-gene trimming.

As to this clone: Its target is not known.

The primer mix had 60 Vbeta and 13 Jbeta primers. Clones were sequenced by immunoSEQ multiplex PCR, and TCRdb holds only the in-frame ones, with some missing. The sample shows some 200,000 clones, approximately 88% of them seen only once. Trimming took 3 bases from V and 6 from J; bases not matched to a gene: 7. Germline V gene data show CDR1 as SGDLS and CDR2 as YYNGEE. The CDR3 loop spans 15 amino acids. Sequenced sample: PBMCs. The receptor's source is a boy aged 2 to 9 in good health and CMV-seronegative. The rearrangement uses TRBV9 and TRBJ1-2, with 11 bases lining up with TRBD1. CDR3 in DNA: TGTGCCAGCAGCGCACCGGGACAGGGGGTCCATGGCTACACCTTC. The encoded protein is CASSAPGQGVHGYTF.